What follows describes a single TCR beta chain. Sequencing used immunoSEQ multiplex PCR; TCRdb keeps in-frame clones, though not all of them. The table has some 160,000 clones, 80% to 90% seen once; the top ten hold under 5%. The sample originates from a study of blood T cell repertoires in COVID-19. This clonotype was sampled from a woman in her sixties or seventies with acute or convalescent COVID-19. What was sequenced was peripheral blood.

CDR3 sequence reads: CASSPDRVVNTEAFF. CDR3 DNA sequence: TGTGCCAGCAGCCCAGACAGGGTTGTGAACACTGAAGCTTTCTTT. This chain links TRBV7-9 with TRBJ1-1; 7 nucleotides agree with TRBD1. Germline CDR1 is SEHNR and CDR2 is FQNEAQ (reference sequence). V gave up 5 bases and J gave up 0 bases; unmatched junction bases: 6. CDR3 length equals 15 residues.